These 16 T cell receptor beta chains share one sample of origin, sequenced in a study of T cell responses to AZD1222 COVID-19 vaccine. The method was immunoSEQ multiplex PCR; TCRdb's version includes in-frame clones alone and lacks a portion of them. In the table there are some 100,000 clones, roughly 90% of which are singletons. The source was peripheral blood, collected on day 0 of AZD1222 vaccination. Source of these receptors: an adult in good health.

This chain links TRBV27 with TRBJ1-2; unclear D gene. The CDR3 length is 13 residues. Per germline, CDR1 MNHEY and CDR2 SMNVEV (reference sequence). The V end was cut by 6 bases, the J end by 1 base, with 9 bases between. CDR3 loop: CASSAPDNYGYTF. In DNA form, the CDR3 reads TGTGCCAGCAGCGCTCCCGATAACTATGGCTACACCTTC.

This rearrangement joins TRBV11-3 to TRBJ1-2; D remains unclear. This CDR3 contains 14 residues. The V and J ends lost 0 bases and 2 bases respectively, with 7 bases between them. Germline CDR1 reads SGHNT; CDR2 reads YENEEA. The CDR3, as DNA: TGTGCCAGCAGCTTAGAATGGGCCAACTATGGCTACACCTTC. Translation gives CASSLEWANYGYTF.

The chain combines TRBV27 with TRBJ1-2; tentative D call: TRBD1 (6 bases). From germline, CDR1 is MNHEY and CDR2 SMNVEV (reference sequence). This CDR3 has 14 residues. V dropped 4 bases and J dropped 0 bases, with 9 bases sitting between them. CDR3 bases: TGTGCCAGCAGTTCAGGGGTGGCTAACTATGGCTACACCTTC. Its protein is CASSSGVANYGYTF.

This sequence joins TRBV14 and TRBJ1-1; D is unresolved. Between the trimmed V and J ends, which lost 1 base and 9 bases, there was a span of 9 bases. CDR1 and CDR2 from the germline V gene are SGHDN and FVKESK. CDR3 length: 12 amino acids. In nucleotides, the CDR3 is TGTGCCAGCAGCCAAGTGGGCACCCAAGCTTTCTTT. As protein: CASSQVGTQAFF. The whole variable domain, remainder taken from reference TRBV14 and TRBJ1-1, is EAGVTQFPSHSVIEKGQTVTLRCDPISGHDNLYWYRRVMGKEIKFLLHFVKESKQDESGMPNNRFLAERTGGTYSTLKVQPAELEDSGVYFCASSQVGTQAFFGQGTRLTVV.

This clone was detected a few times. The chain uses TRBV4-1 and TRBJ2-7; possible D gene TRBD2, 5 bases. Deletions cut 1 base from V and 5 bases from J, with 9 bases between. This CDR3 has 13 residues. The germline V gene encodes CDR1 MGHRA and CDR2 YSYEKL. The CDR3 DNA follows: TGCGCCAGCAGCCAAGTGGGGAGCCACGAGCAGTACTTC. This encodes CASSQVGSHEQYF.

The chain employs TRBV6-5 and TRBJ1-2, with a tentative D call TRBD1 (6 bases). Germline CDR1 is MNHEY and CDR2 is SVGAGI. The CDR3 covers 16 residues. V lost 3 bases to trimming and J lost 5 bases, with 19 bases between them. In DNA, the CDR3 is TGTGCCAGCAGTTATTCCGGGACATTCGAAGGGTATGGCTACACCTTC. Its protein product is CASSYSGTFEGYGYTF.

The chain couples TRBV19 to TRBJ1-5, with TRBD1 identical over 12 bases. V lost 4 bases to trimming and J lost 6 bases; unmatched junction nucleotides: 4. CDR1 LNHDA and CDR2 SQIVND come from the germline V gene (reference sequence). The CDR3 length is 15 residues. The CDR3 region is CASSSGTGGGQPQHF. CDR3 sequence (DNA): TGTGCCAGTAGTAGCGGGACAGGGGGCGGTCAGCCCCAGCATTTT.

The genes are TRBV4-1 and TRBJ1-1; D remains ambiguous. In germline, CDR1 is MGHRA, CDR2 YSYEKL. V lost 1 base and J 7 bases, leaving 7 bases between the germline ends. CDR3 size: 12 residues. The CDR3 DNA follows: TGCGCCAGCAGCCAAGCTGACGGTGAAGCTTTCTTT. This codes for CASSQADGEAFF.

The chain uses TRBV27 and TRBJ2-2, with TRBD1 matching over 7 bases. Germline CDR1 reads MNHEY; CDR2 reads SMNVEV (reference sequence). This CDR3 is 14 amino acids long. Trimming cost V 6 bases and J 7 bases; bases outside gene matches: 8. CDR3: CASSSGQLVGELFF. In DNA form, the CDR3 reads TGTGCCAGCAGCTCGGGACAGTTGGTCGGGGAGCTGTTTTTT.

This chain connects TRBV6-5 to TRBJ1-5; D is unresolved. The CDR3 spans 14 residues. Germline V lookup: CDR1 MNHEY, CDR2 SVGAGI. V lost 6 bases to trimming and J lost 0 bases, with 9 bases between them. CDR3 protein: CASRDTTSNQPQHF. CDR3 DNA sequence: TGTGCCAGCAGGGATACAACTAGCAATCAGCCCCAGCATTTT.

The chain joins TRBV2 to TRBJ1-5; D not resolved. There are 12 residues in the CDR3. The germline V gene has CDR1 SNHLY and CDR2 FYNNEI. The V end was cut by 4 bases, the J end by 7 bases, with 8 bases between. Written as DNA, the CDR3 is TGTGCCAGCAGTGGAGATCGGCAGCCCCAGCATTTT. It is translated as CASSGDRQPQHF.

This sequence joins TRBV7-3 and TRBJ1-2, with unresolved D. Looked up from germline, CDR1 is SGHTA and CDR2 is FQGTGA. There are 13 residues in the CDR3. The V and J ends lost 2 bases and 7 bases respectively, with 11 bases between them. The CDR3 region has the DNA TGTGCCAGCAGCTTATTTTTGGGTAGTGGCTACACCTTC. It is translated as CASSLFLGSGYTF.

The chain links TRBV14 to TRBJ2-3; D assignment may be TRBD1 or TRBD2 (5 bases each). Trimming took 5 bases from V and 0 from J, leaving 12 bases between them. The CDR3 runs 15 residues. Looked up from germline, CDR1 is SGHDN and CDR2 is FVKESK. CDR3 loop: CASSRDLGSTDTQYF. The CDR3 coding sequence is TGTGCCAGCAGCAGGGACCTAGGGAGCACAGATACGCAGTATTTT.

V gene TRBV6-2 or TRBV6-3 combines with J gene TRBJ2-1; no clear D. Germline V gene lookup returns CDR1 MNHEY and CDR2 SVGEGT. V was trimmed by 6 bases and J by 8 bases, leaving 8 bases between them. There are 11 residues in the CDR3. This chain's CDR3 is CASSQRYEQFF. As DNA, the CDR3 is TGTGCCAGCAGCCAACGATATGAGCAGTTCTTC.

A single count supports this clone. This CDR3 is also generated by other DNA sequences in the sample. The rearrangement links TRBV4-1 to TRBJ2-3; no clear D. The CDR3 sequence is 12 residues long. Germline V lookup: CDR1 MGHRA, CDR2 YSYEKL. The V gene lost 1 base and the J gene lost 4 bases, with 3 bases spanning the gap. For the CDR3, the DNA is TGCGCCAGCAGCCAAGGCCCAGATACGCAGTATTTT. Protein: CASSQGPDTQYF.

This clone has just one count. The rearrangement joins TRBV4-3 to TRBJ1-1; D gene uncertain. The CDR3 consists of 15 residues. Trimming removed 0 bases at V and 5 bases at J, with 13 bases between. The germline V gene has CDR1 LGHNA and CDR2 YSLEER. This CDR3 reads CASSQDRIGGTEAFF. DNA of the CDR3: TGCGCCAGCAGCCAAGATAGGATCGGTGGGACTGAAGCTTTCTTT.